This T cell receptor beta chain came from a study of cytomegalovirus exposure and HLA in healthy donors. Findings and limits, study-wide: It was confirmed in vitro that three of the CMV-associated chains were specific for CMV antigens. Solely CMV serostatus was available to characterize immune exposure.

Unrecorded immune exposure was likely among donors, who were nominally healthy when sampled. Amplification used 60 Vbeta primers and 13 Jbeta primers. TCRdb's copy holds only in-frame clones and misses some; the assay was immunoSEQ multiplex PCR. Of approximately 60,000 clones listed, approximately 83% are singletons. In regard to this clone: The antigen is not known.

This TCR was sampled from a man aged 40-49 years in good health and CMV-seronegative. The sample taken for sequencing was PBMCs.

CDR3: CASSLSWAAGGAFF. CDR3 DNA: TGTGCCAGCAGTTTATCGTGGGCAGCCGGGGGAGCTTTCTTT. The chain recombines TRBV27 with TRBJ1-1, with D possibly matching TRBD1 (5 bases). Germline CDR1 is MNHEY and CDR2 is SMNVEV (reference sequence). With 0 bases removed from V and 10 bases from J, the gap between germline ends came to 15 bases. The CDR3 extends over 14 amino acids.